One and the same sample provided the 14 T cell receptor beta chains below, sequenced in a study of blood T cells in healthy people across ages. A second PCR, run for roughly 7 to 11 cycles, used a sample-barcoded 5' primer plus a J-beta primer mix. A single record per CDR3 protein comes from TCRdb applying MiXCR to the 5' RACE reads. The top ten clones hold approximately 4.1% of a sample with some 1.5 million distinct CDR3 sequences, 40% to 45% of them seen once. Sequenced sample: blood. Receptor source: a woman under 30 in good health.

This sequence joins TRBV29-1 and TRBJ2-1; D is unresolved. Gene TRBJ2-7 matches the end of the DNA better, so the J call may be wrong. Germline values: CDR1 SQVTM, CDR2 ANQGSEA. The CDR3 consists of 15 residues. CDR3 nucleotides: TGCAGCGTTGAAGTGAGGAAGATGAGTTACAATGAGCAGTACTTC. This translates into CSVEVRKMSYNEQYF.

Concerning this clonotype: One end of the junction does not line up with germline, which may come from a read error. V is TRBV20-1 and J is TRBJ1-4, with D perhaps TRBD1 (5 bases). The CDR3 has 12 residues. Germline CDR1 is DFQATT and CDR2 is SNEGSKA (reference sequence). Here the CDR3 DNA reads TGCAGTGCAAGAGGGGTGGCAGAAAAACTGTTTTTT. As protein: CSARGVAEKLFF.

In its sample, this clonotype was seen a few times. This chain uses TRBV12-3 or TRBV12-4 with TRBJ2-7, with D perhaps matching TRBD1 (6 bases). The CDR3 covers 17 residues. V was cut by 5 bases and J by 6 bases, with 26 bases left in between. The CDR3 nucleotides are TGTGCCAGCAGTCCCCTCCTGGACAGTGTCGCAGTCCGCGAGCAGTACTTC. This encodes CASSPLLDSVAVREQYF.

There are a few counts of this clonotype. This rearrangement joins TRBV12-5 to TRBJ2-3; TRBD2 agrees at 8 bases. The ends lost 6 bases at V and 0 bases at J; junction bases unmatched: 5. The CDR3 has 15 amino acids. The V gene's germline CDR1 is LGHNT and CDR2 FRNRAP. In nucleotides, the CDR3 is TGTGCTAGTGGAACTAGCGGAGATAGCACAGATACGCAGTATTTT. Protein product: CASGTSGDSTDTQYF.

The rearrangement links TRBV7-2 to TRBJ1-4, with D perhaps TRBD1 (5 bases). This CDR3 comprises 16 residues. Germline V lookup: CDR1 SGHTA, CDR2 FQGNSA. V lost 5 bases, J lost 2 bases, and 15 bases lay in between. The CDR3 DNA is TGTGCCAGCAGCCCCGGGGGTTCTAGCACTAATGAAAAACTGTTTTTT. Protein sequence: CASSPGGSSTNEKLFF.

The rearrangement links TRBV7-9 to TRBJ2-3; 9 bases are a match to TRBD2. The J segment lost 4 bases and the V segment lost 5 bases, leaving 4 bases of the junction unmatched. Germline CDR1 SEHNR, CDR2 FQNEAQ (reference sequence). The CDR3 consists of 14 residues. The CDR3 loop reads CASSDSGSSDTQYF. DNA for the CDR3: TGTGCCAGCAGCGATAGCGGGAGTTCAGATACGCAGTATTTT.

About this clonotype: An end of the junction does not agree with germline; a read error may underlie this. The chain recombines TRBV6-2 or TRBV6-3 with TRBJ2-5; D is unclear. TRBJ2-7 explains the end of the DNA better; the J call may be wrong. CDR3 size: 13 residues. From germline, CDR1 is MNHEY and CDR2 SVGEGT. The CDR3: CASSDSSNYEQYF. The CDR3 DNA follows: TGTGCCAGCAGTGACTCGTCGAACTACGAGCAGTACTTC.

The sample holds many counts of this clonotype. CDR3 bases: TGTGCCAGCAGCTTAAATCTAGCGGGTCAGTTCTTC. Its translation is CASSLNLAGQFF. The chain links TRBV7-2 to TRBJ2-1, with 8 bases identical to TRBD2. The CDR3 totals 12 residues. Germline lookup yields CDR1 SGHTA and CDR2 FQGNSA. J was trimmed by 13 bases and V by 2 bases; bases with no gene match: 4.

The chain has TRBV27 and TRBJ2-1; either TRBD1 or TRBD2 may fit D (5 bases each). Looked up from germline, CDR1 is MNHEY and CDR2 is SMNVEV (reference sequence). V was pared by 5 bases and J by 15 bases, with 17 bases between. The length of the CDR3 is 12 residues. CDR3: CASSDFTGGGFF. The DNA of the CDR3 is TGTGCCAGCAGTGACTTCACAGGTGGAGGGTTCTTC.

This clonotype was counted once. V usage is TRBV12-3 or TRBV12-4 and J usage is TRBJ2-1; D unclear. There are 18 residues in the CDR3. V lost 5 bases, J lost 3 bases, and 23 bases lay in between. DNA of the CDR3: TGTGCCAGCAGTCTCGCCACCACTACTACCGATTTCTACAATGAGCAGTTCTTC. It yields the protein CASSLATTTTDFYNEQFF.

The V call is TRBV5-6, the J call TRBJ2-7, with 12 bases fitting TRBD2. The CDR3 is made up of 17 amino acids. Germline values: CDR1 SGHDT, CDR2 YYEEEE. Trimming cost V 3 bases and J 7 bases; bases outside gene matches: 14. The CDR3 bases are TGTGCCAGCAGCTCTGGGGGGACTAGCGGGCTCTACAATGAGCAGTACTTC. This gives the protein CASSSGGTSGLYNEQYF.

The J gene is TRBJ2-3, the V gene TRBV15; D may be TRBD2 (6 bases). The CDR3 contains 16 residues. Germline V gives CDR1 LNHNV, CDR2 YYDKDF (reference sequence). With 0 bases removed from V and 4 bases from J, the gap between germline ends came to 14 bases. CDR3 coding DNA: TGTGCCACCAGCAGAGAGGGCCCCCGGGGGTCAGATACGCAGTATTTT. Its translation is CATSREGPRGSDTQYF.

The V call is TRBV4-3, the J call TRBJ2-5; D gene uncertain. The CDR3 sequence is 15 residues long. The V gene's germline CDR1 is LGHNA and CDR2 YSLEER. V gave up 0 bases and J gave up 5 bases, with 13 bases separating them. The CDR3 sequence: CASSQDGRSGETQYF. CDR3 in DNA: TGCGCCAGCAGCCAAGATGGTCGGAGTGGGGAGACCCAGTACTTC.

This rearrangement joins TRBV20-1 to TRBJ2-6; D call uncertain. CDR1 and CDR2 (germline): DFQATT, SNEGSKA (reference sequence). The CDR3 runs to 15 residues. V shed 3 bases and J shed 1 base, with 10 bases lying between them. The CDR3: CSASGSRSGANVLTF. The CDR3 DNA reads as TGCAGTGCTAGCGGCAGTCGTTCTGGGGCCAACGTCCTGACTTTC.